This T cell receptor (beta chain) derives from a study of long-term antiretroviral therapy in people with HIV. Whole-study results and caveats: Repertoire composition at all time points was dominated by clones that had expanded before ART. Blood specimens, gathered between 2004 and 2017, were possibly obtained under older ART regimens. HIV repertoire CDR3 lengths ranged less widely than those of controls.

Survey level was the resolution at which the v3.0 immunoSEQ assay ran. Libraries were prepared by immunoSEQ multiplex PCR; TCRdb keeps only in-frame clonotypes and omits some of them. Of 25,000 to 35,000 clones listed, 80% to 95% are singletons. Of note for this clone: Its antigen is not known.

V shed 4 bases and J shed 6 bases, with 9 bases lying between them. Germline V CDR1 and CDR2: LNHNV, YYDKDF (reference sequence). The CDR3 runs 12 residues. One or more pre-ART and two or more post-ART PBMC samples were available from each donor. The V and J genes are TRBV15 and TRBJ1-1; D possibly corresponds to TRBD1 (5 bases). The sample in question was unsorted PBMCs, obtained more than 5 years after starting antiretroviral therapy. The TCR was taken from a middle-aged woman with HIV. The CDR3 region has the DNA TGTGCCACCAGCAAAGGGGTGGCTGAAGCTTTCTTT. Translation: CATSKGVAEAFF. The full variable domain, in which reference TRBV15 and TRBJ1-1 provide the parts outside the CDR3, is DAMVIQNPRYQVTQFGKPVTLSCSQTLNHNVMYWYQQKSSQAPKLLFHYYDKDFNNEADTPDNFQSRRPNTSFCFLDIRSPGLGDTAMYLCATSKGVAEAFFGQGTRLTVV.